This entry describes one TCR beta chain. The antigen remains undetermined. This record comes from a study of cytomegalovirus exposure and HLA in healthy donors. Findings of the study overall: Association of under 20,000 TCR beta sequences with HLA alleles was found at 0.05 false discovery rate in a later analysis. Researchers reported in a later analysis that a missense DCLRE1C variant was tied to TCR beta V- and J-gene trimming. V segments that were indistinguishable, TRBV6-2 and TRBV6-3 among them, were omitted from analysis.

The germline V gene encodes CDR1 LGHNA and CDR2 YNFKEQ. Losses at the gene ends were 4 bases for V and 4 bases for J; bases not matched to a gene: 11. There are 16 residues in the CDR3. With 60 Vbeta and 13 Jbeta primers, the PCR was carried out. TCRdb keeps only in-frame clones here, not all; method: immunoSEQ multiplex PCR. In the table there are around 200,000 clones, around 89% of which are singletons. V gene TRBV4-2 combines with J gene TRBJ1-2; 8 bases are a match to TRBD1. Sequencing input: PBMCs. The clonotype originates from a woman under 30 in good health and CMV-seronegative. The CDR3 is CASSPKEDRGSYGYTF. The CDR3 nucleotides are TGTGCCAGCAGCCCAAAGGAAGACAGGGGAAGCTATGGCTACACCTTC.